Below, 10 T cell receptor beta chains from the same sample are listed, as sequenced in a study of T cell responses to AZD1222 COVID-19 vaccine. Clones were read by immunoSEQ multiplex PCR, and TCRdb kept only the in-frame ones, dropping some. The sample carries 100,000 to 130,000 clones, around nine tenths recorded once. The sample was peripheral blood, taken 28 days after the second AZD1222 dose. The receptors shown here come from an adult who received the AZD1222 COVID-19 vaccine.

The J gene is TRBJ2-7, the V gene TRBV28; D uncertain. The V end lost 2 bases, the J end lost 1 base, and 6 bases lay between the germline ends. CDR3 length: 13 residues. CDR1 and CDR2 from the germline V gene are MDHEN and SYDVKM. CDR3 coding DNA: TGTGCCAGCAGTTTACTCGGGTCCTACGAGCAGTACTTC. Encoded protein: CASSLLGSYEQYF.

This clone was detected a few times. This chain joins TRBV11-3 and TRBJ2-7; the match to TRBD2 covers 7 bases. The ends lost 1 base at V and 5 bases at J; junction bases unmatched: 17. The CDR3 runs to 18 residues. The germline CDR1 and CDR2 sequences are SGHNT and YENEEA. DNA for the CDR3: TGTGCCAGCAGCTTAGTTGAGGTTGGGTCCCTCGGGAGGAACGAGCAGTACTTC. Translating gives CASSLVEVGSLGRNEQYF.

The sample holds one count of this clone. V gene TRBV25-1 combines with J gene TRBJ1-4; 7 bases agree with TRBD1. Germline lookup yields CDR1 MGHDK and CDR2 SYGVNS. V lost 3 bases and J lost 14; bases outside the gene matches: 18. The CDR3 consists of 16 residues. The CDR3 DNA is TGTGCCAGCAGTGACTGGAACCGGCAGTTACAGGGGATCCTGTTTTTT. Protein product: CASSDWNRQLQGILFF.

DNA of the CDR3: TGTGCCAGTAGTGTGGGGACGCTTGGCTTCGAGCAGTACTTC. It yields the protein CASSVGTLGFEQYF. The chain is built from TRBV19 and TRBJ2-7; D may correspond to TRBD1 or TRBD2 (5 bases each). The germline V and J ends were trimmed by 5 bases and 6 bases, with 17 bases remaining between them. Germline V gene lookup returns CDR1 LNHDA and CDR2 SQIVND (reference sequence). The CDR3 length is 14 residues.

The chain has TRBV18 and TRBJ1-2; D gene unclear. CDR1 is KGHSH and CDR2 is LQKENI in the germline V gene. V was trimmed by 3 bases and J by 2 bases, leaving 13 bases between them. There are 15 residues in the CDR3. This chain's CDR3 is CASSPFGAENYGYTF. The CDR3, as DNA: TGTGCCAGCTCACCTTTCGGAGCCGAAAACTATGGCTACACCTTC.

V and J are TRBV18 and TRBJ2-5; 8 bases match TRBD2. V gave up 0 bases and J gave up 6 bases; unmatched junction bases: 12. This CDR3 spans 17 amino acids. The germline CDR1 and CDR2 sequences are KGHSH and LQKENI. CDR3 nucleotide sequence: TGTGCCAGCTCACCACCGGGGGGCGGACTAGCTGATAAGACCCAGTACTTC. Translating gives CASSPPGGGLADKTQYF.

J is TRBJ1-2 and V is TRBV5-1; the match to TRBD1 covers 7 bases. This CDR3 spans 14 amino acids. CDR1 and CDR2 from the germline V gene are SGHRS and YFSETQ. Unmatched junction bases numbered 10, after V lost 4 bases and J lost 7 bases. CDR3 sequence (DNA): TGCGCCAGCAGCGGACGACAGGGTTTAGGTGGCTACACCTTC. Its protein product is CASSGRQGLGGYTF.

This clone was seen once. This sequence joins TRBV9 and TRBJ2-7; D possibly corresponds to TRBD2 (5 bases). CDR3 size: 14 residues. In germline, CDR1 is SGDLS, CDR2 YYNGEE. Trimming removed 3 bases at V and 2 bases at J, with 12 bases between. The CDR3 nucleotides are TGTGCCAGCAGCGCGGGCGGGTCACCCTACGAGCAGTACTTC. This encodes CASSAGGSPYEQYF.

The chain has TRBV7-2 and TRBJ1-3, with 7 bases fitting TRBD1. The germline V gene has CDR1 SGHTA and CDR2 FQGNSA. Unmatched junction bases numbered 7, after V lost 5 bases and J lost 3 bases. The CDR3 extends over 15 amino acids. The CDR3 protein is CASSIDRVSGNTIYF. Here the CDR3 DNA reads TGTGCCAGCAGCATTGACAGGGTCAGTGGAAACACCATATATTTT.

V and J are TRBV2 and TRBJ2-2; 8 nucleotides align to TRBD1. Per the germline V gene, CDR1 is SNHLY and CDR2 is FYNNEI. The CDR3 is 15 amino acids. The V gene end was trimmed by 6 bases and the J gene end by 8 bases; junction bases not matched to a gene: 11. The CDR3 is CASRPGQERLGELFF. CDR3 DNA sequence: TGTGCCAGCAGGCCGGGACAGGAGAGGCTGGGGGAGCTGTTTTTT.